These 11 T cell receptor beta chains were sequenced from one sample in a study of blood T cell repertoires in COVID-19. The table came from immunoSEQ multiplex PCR; TCRdb's copy has only in-frame clones and leaves some out. Among about 120,000 clones, 79% were seen once, and the ten largest hold roughly 4%. The material sequenced was peripheral blood. The receptors were sampled from an elderly woman with acute or convalescent COVID-19.

This sequence joins TRBV30 and TRBJ2-3, with D possibly TRBD2 on 6 matching bases. Germline V gives CDR1 GTSNPN, CDR2 SVGIG (reference sequence). V lost 1 base and J lost 2, with 16 bases in between. The CDR3 is made up of 16 amino acids. The DNA for the CDR3 is TGTGCCTGGAGTGCCTCCCCGGGCGGGGACACAGATACGCAGTATTTT. Protein: CAWSASPGGDTDTQYF.

The chain uses TRBV27 and TRBJ1-2; tentatively, D is TRBD1 (6 bases). Germline V CDR1 and CDR2: MNHEY, SMNVEV (reference sequence). This CDR3 contains 13 residues. V lost 2 bases to trimming and J lost 8 bases, with 12 bases between them. This CDR3 reads CASSLQQGLGYTF. The CDR3 nucleotides read TGTGCCAGCAGTTTACAACAGGGTTTAGGCTACACCTTC.

V is TRBV19 and J is TRBJ1-2, with a possible D match to TRBD1 (5 bases). Germline V gives CDR1 LNHDA, CDR2 SQIVND (reference sequence). V was clipped by 5 bases and J by 4 bases, with 14 bases between them. The CDR3 totals 14 residues. The CDR3 sequence is CASSQDTDLYGYTF. The CDR3 DNA reads as TGTGCCAGTAGTCAGGACACGGACCTCTATGGCTACACCTTC.

This clone was seen a handful of times. The chain uses TRBV24-1 and TRBJ1-5; D is possibly TRBD1 (5 bases). Trimming stripped 4 bases from V and 3 bases from J, with 6 bases between. The CDR3 totals 13 residues. Per the germline V gene, CDR1 is KGHDR and CDR2 is SFDVKD. The CDR3 DNA reads as TGTGCCACCAGTGACAGGGTCAATCAGCCCCAGCATTTT. Protein sequence: CATSDRVNQPQHF.

The chain carries TRBV9 and TRBJ1-3; D is unresolved. The CDR3 is 14 amino acids. V lost 1 base and J lost 4, with 9 bases in between. From germline, CDR1 is SGDLS and CDR2 YYNGEE. The CDR3 bases are TGTGCCAGCAGCGTAAATACGGTGGGAAACACCATATATTTT. Protein sequence: CASSVNTVGNTIYF. Together with reference TRBV9 and TRBJ1-3, the CDR3 gives the full variable domain: DSGVTQTPKHLITATGQRVTLRCSPRSGDLSVYWYQQSLDQGLQFLIQYYNGEERAKGNILERFSAQQFPDLHSELNLSSLELGDSALYFCASSVNTVGNTIYFGEGSWLTVV.

The chain employs TRBV4-2 and TRBJ1-3; D remains unclear. The CDR3 is 15 residues long. Germline loops: CDR1 LGHNA, CDR2 YNFKEQ. V shed 3 bases and J shed 6 bases, with 15 bases lying between them. This chain's CDR3 is CASSQVEQQENTIYF. The CDR3 region has the DNA TGTGCCAGCAGCCAGGTTGAACAGCAGGAAAACACCATATATTTT.

On this clone: Other DNA sequences in this sample translate to the same CDR3. The rearrangement uses TRBV19 and TRBJ1-4, with 8 nucleotides matching TRBD1. The J segment lost 6 bases and the V segment lost 6 bases, leaving 3 bases of the junction unmatched. This CDR3 has 13 amino acids. Per the germline V gene, CDR1 is LNHDA and CDR2 is SQIVND (reference sequence). CDR3 sequence reads: CASSGQGHEKLFF. The CDR3 DNA sequence: TGTGCCAGTAGCGGACAGGGTCATGAAAAACTGTTTTTT.

This clone turned up a few times. The V gene is TRBV6-4, the J gene TRBJ2-7, with D possibly matching TRBD2 (5 bases). Trimming removed 0 bases from V and 5 bases from J, with 11 bases in between. CDR1 is MRHNA and CDR2 is SNTAGT in the germline V gene. The CDR3 covers 14 residues. The CDR3 bases are TGTGCCAGCAGTGACTCGTCGGGGATCGACGAGCAGTACTTC. Protein: CASSDSSGIDEQYF.

The chain employs TRBV7-2 and TRBJ2-1; tentatively, D is TRBD2 (6 bases). Germline values: CDR1 SGHTA, CDR2 FQGNSA. This CDR3 is 15 amino acids long. Trimming left V 1 base short and J 0 bases short, with 7 bases between. The CDR3 DNA reads as TGTGCCAGCAGCTTAGGGAGGGGCTCCTACAATGAGCAGTTCTTC. Its protein product is CASSLGRGSYNEQFF. The full variable domain, with the rest looked up from reference TRBV7-2 and TRBJ2-1, is GAGVSQSPSNKVTEKGKDVELRCDPISGHTALYWYRQSLGQGLEFLIYFQGNSAPDKSGLPSDRFSAERTGGSVSTLTIQRTQQEDSAVYLCASSLGRGSYNEQFFGPGTRLTVL.

Here the CDR3 reads CASSLVAGAAYEQYF. The CDR3 DNA follows: TGCGCCAGCAGCTTGGTGGCGGGGGCCGCCTACGAGCAGTACTTC. This sequence joins TRBV5-1 and TRBJ2-7; perhaps TRBD2 as D (7 bases). V lost 0 bases and J 2 bases, leaving 12 bases between the germline ends. This CDR3 is 15 amino acids long. Germline V gives CDR1 SGHRS, CDR2 YFSETQ.

V and J are TRBV7-2 and TRBJ1-2, with 11 bases identical to TRBD1. Germline V gene sequence: CDR1 SGHTA, CDR2 FQGNSA. Trimming cost V 5 bases and J 12 bases; bases outside gene matches: 5. The CDR3 is 12 amino acids. CDR3 protein: CASSRDRGFNTF. In DNA, the CDR3 is TGTGCCAGCAGCCGGGACAGGGGGTTCAACACCTTC.